This passage covers 8 T cell receptor beta chains from one sample sequenced in a study of shared clonotypes between healthy human individuals. Clones were read by immunoSEQ multiplex PCR, and TCRdb kept only the in-frame ones, dropping some. The table has about 960,000 clones, approximately 80% seen once; the top ten hold roughly 1.5%. Material: memory CD4+ T cells sorted from blood. Subset: CD45RA-negative fraction. These receptors came from a young man in good health.

The chain recombines TRBV5-6 with TRBJ1-2, with D hard to call. Deletions cut 0 bases from V and 4 bases from J, with 7 bases between. This CDR3 comprises 13 residues. The germline V gene has CDR1 SGHDT and CDR2 YYEEEE. The CDR3 here is CASSLVQPYGYTF. CDR3 sequence (DNA): TGTGCCAGCAGCTTGGTCCAGCCCTATGGCTACACCTTC. The full variable domain, completed using reference TRBV5-6 and TRBJ1-2, is DAGVTQSPTHLIKTRGQQVTLRCSPKSGHDTVSWYQQALGQGPQFIFQYYEEEERQRGNFPDRFSGHQFPNYSSELNVNALLLGDSALYLCASSLVQPYGYTFGSGTRLTVV.

This clone appeared a few times. The rearrangement links TRBV5-1 to TRBJ1-3, with TRBD1 matching over 7 bases. This CDR3 contains 16 residues. Looked up from germline, CDR1 is SGHRS and CDR2 is YFSETQ. Trimming at V came to 4 bases and at J to 0 bases, leaving 7 bases not matched to a gene. CDR3 DNA sequence: TGCGCCAGCAGCGACCAGGGGGTAGGCTCTGGAAACACCATATATTTT. Translating it yields CASSDQGVGSGNTIYF.

This clone appeared a single time. The J gene is TRBJ2-1, the V gene TRBV5-4, with 9 bases aligning to TRBD1. Germline loops: CDR1 SGHNT, CDR2 YYREEE (reference sequence). The V and J ends lost 1 base and 9 bases, in that order; junction bases with no gene match: 8. The CDR3 spans 15 residues. The CDR3 spells CASSLPGGQGFEQFF. CDR3 nucleotide sequence: TGTGCCAGCAGCTTGCCGGGGGGACAGGGATTTGAGCAGTTCTTC.

V usage is TRBV29-1 and J usage is TRBJ2-3, with D maybe TRBD2 (5 bases). Trimming took off 7 bases at V and 6 bases at J, with 14 bases between the two ends. Germline CDR1 SQVTM, CDR2 ANQGSEA. This CDR3 spans 12 amino acids. The CDR3 region is CSALGWEDTQYF. CDR3 bases: TGCAGCGCCCTCGGATGGGAGGATACGCAGTATTTT.

The V call is TRBV30, the J call TRBJ1-5, with 8 bases identical to TRBD1. Germline loops: CDR1 GTSNPN, CDR2 SVGIG (reference sequence). The CDR3 sequence is 15 residues long. With 5 bases clipped from V and 2 bases from J, the junction kept 8 bases outside the gene matches. The CDR3 loop is CAWGQGLVGNQPQHF. The CDR3 DNA reads as TGTGCCTGGGGACAGGGTTTGGTGGGCAATCAGCCCCAGCATTTT.

This clone appeared once. This sequence joins TRBV10-3 and TRBJ1-3; D is perhaps TRBD1 (5 bases). Looked up from germline, CDR1 is ENHRY and CDR2 is SYGVKD. This CDR3 has 15 amino acids. Trimming cost V 6 bases and J 0 bases, with 12 bases left between them. CDR3 in amino acids: CAIRQGISSGNTIYF. Written as DNA, the CDR3 is TGTGCCATCAGGCAGGGTATTAGCTCTGGAAACACCATATATTTT.

This rearrangement joins TRBV11-3 to TRBJ2-7, with TRBD2 matching over 8 bases. After removal of 4 bases from V and 2 bases from J, the junction contained 7 bases not matched to a gene. The CDR3 totals 15 residues. Germline V gives CDR1 SGHNT, CDR2 YENEEA. The CDR3 DNA reads as TGTGCCAGCAGCTGCCTTAGCGGGGCTACCTACGAGCAGTACTTC. Amino acids: CASSCLSGATYEQYF.

This clone has just one count. The CDR3 DNA is TGTGCCAGCAGCGGTCGACAGGGGTTCGGCTACGAGCAGTACTTC. Its protein product is CASSGRQGFGYEQYF. V is TRBV5-5 and J is TRBJ2-7, with TRBD1 identical over 8 bases. The CDR3 consists of 15 residues. CDR1 SGHKS and CDR2 YYEKEE come from the germline V gene (reference sequence). The ends lost 4 bases at V and 3 bases at J; junction bases unmatched: 9.